The entry that follows covers one TCR beta chain sequence. Its cognate antigen is unknown. This sample was taken from a study of cytomegalovirus exposure and HLA in healthy donors. Study-level points and caveats: A later look showed TCR association rates differing by HLA locus, highest for DRB1 and lowest for HLA-C. For TCR beta chains, V- and J-gene trimming was later linked to a missense DCLRE1C variant. The listing of 150 to 200 TCR beta chains classed them as cytomegalovirus-associated.

A multiplex PCR was run with 60 Vbeta primers and 13 Jbeta primers. The data were produced by immunoSEQ multiplex PCR, yet TCRdb's version contains in-frame clones alone and is incomplete. The table records 150,000 to 180,000 clones, over 70% of them present only once. Germline values: CDR1 SNHLY, CDR2 FYNNEI. Trimming took 2 bases from V and 3 from J, leaving 5 bases between them. This CDR3 is built from 12 residues. Sequenced material: PBMCs. This clonotype originated in a man aged 25 to 40 in good health and CMV-seronegative. The V call is TRBV2, the J call TRBJ2-7; D is uncertain. CDR3 bases: TGTGCCAGCAGTGAACAGGACTACGAGCAGTACTTC. It translates to CASSEQDYEQYF.